The entry below describes one T cell receptor (beta chain). The data are from a study of OX40 agonist ivuxolimab in advanced cancers. The wider study: The patients' treatment was ivuxolimab, an agonistic anti-OX40 (CD134) antibody.

CDR3 size: 14 residues. The V end lost 5 bases, the J end lost 0 bases, and 7 bases lay between the germline ends. Germline assignment: CDR1 SEHNR and CDR2 FQNEAQ (reference sequence). The repertoire was sequenced with immunoSEQ multiplex PCR; TCRdb's copy has only in-frame clones and lacks some. The table lists tens of thousands of clones, 74% of them singletons, with less than 20% in the top ten. The starting material was CD4+ or CD8+ T cells sorted from blood, obtained in a trial of the OX40 agonist ivuxolimab. The receptor comes from an adult with an advanced solid tumor such as melanoma, head and neck, liver or kidney cancer. The chain links TRBV7-9 to TRBJ2-2; D call uncertain. The CDR3 DNA follows: TGTGCCAGCAGCCAACGAGCGAACACCGGGGAGCTGTTTTTT. Its translation is CASSQRANTGELFF.